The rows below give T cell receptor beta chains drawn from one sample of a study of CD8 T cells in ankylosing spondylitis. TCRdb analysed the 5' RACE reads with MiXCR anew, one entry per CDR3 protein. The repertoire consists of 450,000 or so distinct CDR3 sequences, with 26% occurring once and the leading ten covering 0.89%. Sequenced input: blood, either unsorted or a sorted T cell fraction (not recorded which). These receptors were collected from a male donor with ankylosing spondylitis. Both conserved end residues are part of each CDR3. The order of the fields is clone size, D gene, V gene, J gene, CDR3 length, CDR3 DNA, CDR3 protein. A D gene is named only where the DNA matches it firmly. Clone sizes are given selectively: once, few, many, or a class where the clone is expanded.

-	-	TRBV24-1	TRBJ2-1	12	TGTGCCACCAGTGACCCAGGGACGAAGCAGTTCTTC	CATSDPGTKQFF
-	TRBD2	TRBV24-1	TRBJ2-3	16	TGTGCCACCAGTGACCGGACTAGCGTTAGCACAGATACGCAGTATTTT	CATSDRTSVSTDTQYF
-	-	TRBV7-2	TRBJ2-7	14	TGTGCCAGCAGCGTCTTACCGGGGGCGGGGGAGCAGTACTTC	CASSVLPGAGEQYF
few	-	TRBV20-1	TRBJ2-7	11	TGCAGTGCTAGCCCCTCCTACGAGCAGTACTTC	CSASPSYEQYF
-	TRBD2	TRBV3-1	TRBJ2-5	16	TGTGCCAGCAGCCAAGATTGGACTAGCGGAAAAGAGACCCAGTACTTC	CASSQDWTSGKETQYF
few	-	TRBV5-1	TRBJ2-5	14	TGCGCCAGCAGGCCGGACCCTCAGGGAGAGACCCAGTACTTC	CASRPDPQGETQYF
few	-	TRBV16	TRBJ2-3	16	TGTGCCAGCAGCCGAGAGCGGAACCCTAGCACAGATACGCAGTATTTT	CASSRERNPSTDTQYF
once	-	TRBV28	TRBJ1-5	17	TGTGCCAGCAGTACTCCACGACAACCGTATAGCAATCAGCCCCAGCATTTT	CASSTPRQPYSNQPQHF
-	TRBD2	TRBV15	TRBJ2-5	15	TGTGCCACCAGCAGAGATATCGGCGGGGGGGAGACCCAGTACTTC	CATSRDIGGGETQYF
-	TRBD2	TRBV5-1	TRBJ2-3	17	TGCGCCAGCAGCTTGTTGACTAGCGGGACGGCCACAGATACGCAGTATTTT	CASSLLTSGTATDTQYF